This record covers a single T cell receptor (beta chain). These data are taken from a study of T-cell reconstitution after alpha-beta-depleted transplantation in children. TCRbeta library construction was performed incorporating unique molecular identifiers. Using its own MiXCR run on the PCR reads, TCRdb lists one record per CDR3 protein. Of about 340,000 distinct CDR3 sequences in the sample, about an eighth were seen once. V gave up 4 bases and J gave up 4 bases, with 23 bases separating them. The CDR3 extends over 18 amino acids. Germline-derived CDR1 and CDR2 are LGHNA and YNFKEQ. This chain joins TRBV4-2 and TRBJ2-1, with TRBD2 as a possible D gene (6 bases). The receptor was isolated from a human donor who donated a stem cell graft to a child with Fanconi anemia. Specimen: PBMCs, collected from the stem cell graft. The CDR3 sequence is CASSLYGTPLPSYNEQFF. The CDR3 coding sequence is TGTGCCAGCAGCCTGTACGGGACTCCACTCCCCTCATACAATGAGCAGTTCTTC.